At least ten counts were recorded for the clone carrying this T cell receptor beta chain. This record comes from a study of T-cell reconstitution after alpha-beta-depleted transplantation in children. Researchers prepared the TCRbeta library using unique molecular identifiers, the study reports. TCRdb independently ran MiXCR on the PCR reads; one entry per CDR3 protein. Counted here are 200,000 to 250,000 distinct CDR3 sequences, 9.7% occurring once; the ten biggest clones make up approximately 5.4%. This CDR3 contains 15 residues. Germline values: CDR1 SGHTA, CDR2 FQGTGA. V shed 5 bases, J shed 9 bases, and the junction held 12 bases outside the gene matches.

The gene calls are TRBV7-3 and TRBJ2-1; 8 bases agree with TRBD1. This receptor was taken from a human donor who donated a stem cell graft to a child with SCID. Sequenced here: PBMCs from the stem cell graft donor, sampled from the stem cell graft. CDR3 amino acids: CASSTRGTGLSEQFF. CDR3 nucleotide sequence: TGTGCCAGCAGCACAAGGGGGACAGGTCTAAGTGAGCAGTTCTTC.